The sequence of this TCR beta chain was determined in a study of CD8 T cells in Susac syndrome. Sequencing of TCR beta was performed on blood CD8+ and CD4+ T cells. The multiple sclerosis controls comprised treatment-naive patients whose relapsing-remitting disease was stable or active. Bulk CD8+ and CD4+ cells came from magnetic negative isolation; CD8+ TEMRA by FACS. The CDR3 loop spans 15 amino acids. Germline V gives CDR1 SGHNT, CDR2 YYREEE (reference sequence). V was pared by 4 bases and J by 4 bases, with 6 bases of the junction left unmatched. It was with random hexamers that about 0.45 to 1 ug RNA was reverse transcribed. A multiplex approach, immunoSEQ multiplex PCR, amplified TCR beta CDR3 across 54 Vbeta and 13 Jbeta. TCRdb ran MiXCR on the immunoSEQ multiplex PCR reads and lists one entry per CDR3 protein. The sample consists of some 300,000 distinct CDR3 sequences, about 85% of them appearing once.

This TCR derives from a human donor with multiple sclerosis. The V and J genes are TRBV5-4 and TRBJ2-5, with 11 positions matching TRBD2. The sample consisted of CD8+ T cells from PBMCs. DNA for the CDR3: TGTGCCAGCAGCCCTACTAGCGGGAGAGTAGAGACCCAGTACTTC. This gives the protein CASSPTSGRVETQYF.